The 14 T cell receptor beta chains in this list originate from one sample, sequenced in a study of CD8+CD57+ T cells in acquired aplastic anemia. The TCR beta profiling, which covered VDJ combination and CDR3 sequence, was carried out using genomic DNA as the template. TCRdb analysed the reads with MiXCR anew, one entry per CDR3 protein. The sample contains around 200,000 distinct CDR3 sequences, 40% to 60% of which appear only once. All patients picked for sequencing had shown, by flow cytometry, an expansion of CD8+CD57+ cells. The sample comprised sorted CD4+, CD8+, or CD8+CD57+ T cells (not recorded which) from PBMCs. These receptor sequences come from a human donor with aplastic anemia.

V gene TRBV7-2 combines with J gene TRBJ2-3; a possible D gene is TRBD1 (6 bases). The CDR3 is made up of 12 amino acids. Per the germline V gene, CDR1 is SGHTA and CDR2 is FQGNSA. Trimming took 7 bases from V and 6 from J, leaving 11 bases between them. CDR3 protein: CASKVGQDTQYF. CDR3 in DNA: TGTGCCAGCAAAGTTGGACAGGATACGCAGTATTTT.

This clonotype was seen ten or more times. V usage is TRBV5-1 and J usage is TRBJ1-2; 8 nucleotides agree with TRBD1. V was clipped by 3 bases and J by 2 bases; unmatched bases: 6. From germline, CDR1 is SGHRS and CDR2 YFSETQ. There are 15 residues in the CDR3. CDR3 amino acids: CASSWGTGANYGYTF. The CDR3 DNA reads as TGCGCCAGCAGCTGGGGGACAGGAGCGAACTATGGCTACACCTTC.

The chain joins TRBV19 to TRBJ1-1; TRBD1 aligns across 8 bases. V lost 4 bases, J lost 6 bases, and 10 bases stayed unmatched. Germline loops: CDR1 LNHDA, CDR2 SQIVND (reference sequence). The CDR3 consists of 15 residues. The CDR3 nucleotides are TGTGCCAGTAGTAGTGACAGGGGCGGGAGCGCTGAAGCTTTCTTT. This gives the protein CASSSDRGGSAEAFF.

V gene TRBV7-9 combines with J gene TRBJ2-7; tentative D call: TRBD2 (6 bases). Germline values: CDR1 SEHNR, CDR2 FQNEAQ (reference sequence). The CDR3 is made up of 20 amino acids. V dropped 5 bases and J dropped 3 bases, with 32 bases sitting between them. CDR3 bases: TGTGCCAGCAGCCCCCCGAGAGGGGAGAACACGGGACTGAAAAACTACGAGCAGTACTTC. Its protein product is CASSPPRGENTGLKNYEQYF.

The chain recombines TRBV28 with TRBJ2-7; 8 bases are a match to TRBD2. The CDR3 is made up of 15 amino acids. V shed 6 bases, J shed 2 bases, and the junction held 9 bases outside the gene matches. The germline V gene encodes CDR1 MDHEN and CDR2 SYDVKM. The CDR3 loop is CASSPPGLGAYEQYV. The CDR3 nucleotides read TGTGCCAGCAGCCCACCGGGACTAGGGGCCTACGAGCAGTACGTC.

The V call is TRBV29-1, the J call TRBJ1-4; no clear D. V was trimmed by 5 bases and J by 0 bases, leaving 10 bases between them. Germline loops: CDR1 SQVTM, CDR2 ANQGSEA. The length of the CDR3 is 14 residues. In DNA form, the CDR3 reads TGCAGCGTTCAGCGAGGTGCAACTAATGAAAAACTGTTTTTT. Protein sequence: CSVQRGATNEKLFF.

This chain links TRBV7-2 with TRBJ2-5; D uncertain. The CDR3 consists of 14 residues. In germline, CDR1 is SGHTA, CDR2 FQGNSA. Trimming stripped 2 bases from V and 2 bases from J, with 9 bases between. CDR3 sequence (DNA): TGTGCCAGCAGCTTATCGGCAGGACAAGAGACCCAGTACTTC. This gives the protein CASSLSAGQETQYF.

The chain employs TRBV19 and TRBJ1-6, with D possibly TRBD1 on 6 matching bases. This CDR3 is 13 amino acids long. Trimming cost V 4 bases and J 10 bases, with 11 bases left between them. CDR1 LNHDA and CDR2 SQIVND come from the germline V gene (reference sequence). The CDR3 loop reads CASSNGGGSPLHF. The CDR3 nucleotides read TGTGCCAGTAGTAACGGGGGCGGGTCACCCCTCCACTTT.

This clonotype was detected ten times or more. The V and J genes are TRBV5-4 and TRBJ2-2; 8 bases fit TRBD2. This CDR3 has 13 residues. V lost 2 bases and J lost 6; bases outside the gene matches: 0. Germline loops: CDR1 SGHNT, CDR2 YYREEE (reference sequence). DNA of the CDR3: TGTGCCAGCAGCTTCGGGGGGGCCGGGGAGCTGTTTTTT. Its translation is CASSFGGAGELFF.

The CDR3 loop is CSVSEGYEQYF. The CDR3 DNA is TGCAGCGTTTCGGAGGGGTACGAGCAGTACTTC. The V and J genes are TRBV29-1 and TRBJ2-7, with D perhaps TRBD2 (6 bases). Trimming took 5 bases from V and 4 from J, leaving 9 bases between them. The CDR3 length is 11 residues. Germline V gene lookup returns CDR1 SQVTM and CDR2 ANQGSEA.

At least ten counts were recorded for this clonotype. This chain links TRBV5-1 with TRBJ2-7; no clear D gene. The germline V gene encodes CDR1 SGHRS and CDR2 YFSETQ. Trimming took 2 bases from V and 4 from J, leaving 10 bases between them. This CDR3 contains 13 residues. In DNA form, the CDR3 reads TGCGCCAGCAGCTTAAATGCGGAGTACGAGCAGTACTTC. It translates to CASSLNAEYEQYF.

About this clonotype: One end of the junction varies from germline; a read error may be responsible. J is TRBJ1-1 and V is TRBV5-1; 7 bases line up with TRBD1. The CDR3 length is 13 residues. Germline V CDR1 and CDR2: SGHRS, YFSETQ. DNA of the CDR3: TGCACCAGCGGGGAGGGGGCGGCAACTGAAGCTTTCTTT. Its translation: CTSGEGAATEAFF.

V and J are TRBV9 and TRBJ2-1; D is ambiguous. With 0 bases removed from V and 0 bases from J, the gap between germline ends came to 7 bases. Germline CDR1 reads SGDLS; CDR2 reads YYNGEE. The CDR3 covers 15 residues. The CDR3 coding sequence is TGTGCCAGCAGCGTAGGGCCTAGCTCCTACAATGAGCAGTTCTTC. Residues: CASSVGPSSYNEQFF. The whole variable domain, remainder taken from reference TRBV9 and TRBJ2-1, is DSGVTQTPKHLITATGQRVTLRCSPRSGDLSVYWYQQSLDQGLQFLIQYYNGEERAKGNILERFSAQQFPDLHSELNLSSLELGDSALYFCASSVGPSSYNEQFFGPGTRLTVL.

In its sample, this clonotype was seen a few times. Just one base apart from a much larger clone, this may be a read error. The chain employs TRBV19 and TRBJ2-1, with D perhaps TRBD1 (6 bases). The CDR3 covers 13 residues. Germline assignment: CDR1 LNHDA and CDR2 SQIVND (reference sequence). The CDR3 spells CASSIMGAGEQLF. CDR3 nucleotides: TGTGCCAGTAGTATAATGGGGGCAGGTGAGCAGCTCTTC. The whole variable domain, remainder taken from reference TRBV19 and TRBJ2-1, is DGGITQSPKYLFRKEGQNVTLSCEQNLNHDAMYWYRQDPGQGLRLIYYSQIVNDFQKGDIAEGYSVSREKKESFPLTVTSAQKNPTAFYLCASSIMGAGEQLFGPGTRLTVL.